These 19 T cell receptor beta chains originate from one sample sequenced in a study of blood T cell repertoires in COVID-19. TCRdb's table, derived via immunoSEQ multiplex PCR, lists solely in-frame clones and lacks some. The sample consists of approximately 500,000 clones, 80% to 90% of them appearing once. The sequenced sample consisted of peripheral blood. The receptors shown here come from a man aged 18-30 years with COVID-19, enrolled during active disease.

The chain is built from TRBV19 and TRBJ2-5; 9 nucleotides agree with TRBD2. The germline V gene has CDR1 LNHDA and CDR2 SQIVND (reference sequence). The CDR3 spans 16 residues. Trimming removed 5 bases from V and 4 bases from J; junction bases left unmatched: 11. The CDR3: CASSLGGRALPETQYF. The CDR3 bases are TGTGCCAGTAGTCTCGGCGGGAGGGCCCTTCCAGAGACCCAGTACTTC.

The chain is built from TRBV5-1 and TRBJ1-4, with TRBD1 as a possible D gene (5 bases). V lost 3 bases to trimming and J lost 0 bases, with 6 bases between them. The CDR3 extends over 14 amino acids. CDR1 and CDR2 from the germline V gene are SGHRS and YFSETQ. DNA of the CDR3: TGCGCCAGCAGCTGGGGGGCAACTAATGAAAAACTGTTTTTT. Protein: CASSWGATNEKLFF.

The CDR3 nucleotides read TGTGCCAGCAGAAAGGGGTTCGATAATTCACCCCTCCACTTT. Protein product: CASRKGFDNSPLHF. The chain is built from TRBV11-2 and TRBJ1-6, with D tentatively TRBD1 (5 bases). CDR3 length: 14 amino acids. CDR1 and CDR2 (germline): SGHAT, FQNNGV. Trimming stripped 6 bases from V and 5 bases from J, with 11 bases between. The entire variable domain, with the rest obtained from reference TRBV11-2 and TRBJ1-6, is as follows: EAGVAQSPRYKIIEKRQSVAFWCNPISGHATLYWYQQILGQGPKLLIQFQNNGVVDDSQLPKDRFSAERLKGVDSTLKIQPAKLEDSAVYLCASRKGFDNSPLHFGNGTRLTVT.

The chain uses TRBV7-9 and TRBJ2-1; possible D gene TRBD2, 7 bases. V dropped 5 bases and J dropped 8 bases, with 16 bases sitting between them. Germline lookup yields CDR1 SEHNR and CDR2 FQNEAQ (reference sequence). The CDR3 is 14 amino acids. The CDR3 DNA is TGTGCCAGCAGCCCCAGGACTAGGGGGGATGAGCAGTTCTTC. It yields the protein CASSPRTRGDEQFF.

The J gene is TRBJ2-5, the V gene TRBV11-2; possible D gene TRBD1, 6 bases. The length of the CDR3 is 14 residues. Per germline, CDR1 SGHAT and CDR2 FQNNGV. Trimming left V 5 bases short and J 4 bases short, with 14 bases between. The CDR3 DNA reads TGTGCCAGCAGCCTCGACAGGTCTGGAGAGACCCAGTACTTC. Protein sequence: CASSLDRSGETQYF.

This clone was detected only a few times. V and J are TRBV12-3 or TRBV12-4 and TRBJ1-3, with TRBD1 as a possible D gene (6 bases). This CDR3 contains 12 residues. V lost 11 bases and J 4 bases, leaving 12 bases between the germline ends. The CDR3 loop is CAGRGSGNTIYF. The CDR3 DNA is TGTGCCGGGAGGGGGTCCGGAAACACCATATATTTT.

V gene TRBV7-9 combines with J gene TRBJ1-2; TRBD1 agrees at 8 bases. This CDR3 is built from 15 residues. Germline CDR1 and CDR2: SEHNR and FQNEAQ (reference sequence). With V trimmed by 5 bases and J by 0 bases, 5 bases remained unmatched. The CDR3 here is CASSRDRPANYGYTF. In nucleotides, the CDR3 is TGTGCCAGCAGCAGGGACAGGCCAGCTAACTATGGCTACACCTTC. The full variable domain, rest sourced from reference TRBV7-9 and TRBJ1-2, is DTGVSQNPRHKITKRGQNVTFRCDPISEHNRLYWYRQTLGQGPEFLTYFQNEAQLEKSRLLSDRFSAERPKGSFSTLEIQRTEQGDSAMYLCASSRDRPANYGYTFGSGTRLTVV.

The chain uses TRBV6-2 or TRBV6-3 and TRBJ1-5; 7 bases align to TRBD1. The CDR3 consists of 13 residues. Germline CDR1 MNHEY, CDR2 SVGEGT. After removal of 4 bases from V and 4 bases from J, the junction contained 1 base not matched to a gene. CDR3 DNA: TGTGCCAGCAGTTGGACAGGAAATCAGCCCCAGCATTTT. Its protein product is CASSWTGNQPQHF.

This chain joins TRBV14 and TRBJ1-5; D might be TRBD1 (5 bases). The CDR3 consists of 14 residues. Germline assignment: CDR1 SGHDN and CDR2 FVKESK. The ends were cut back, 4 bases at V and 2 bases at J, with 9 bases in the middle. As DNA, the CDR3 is TGTGCCAGCAGCCTCGGGGGAGGCAATCAGCCCCAGCATTTT. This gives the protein CASSLGGGNQPQHF.

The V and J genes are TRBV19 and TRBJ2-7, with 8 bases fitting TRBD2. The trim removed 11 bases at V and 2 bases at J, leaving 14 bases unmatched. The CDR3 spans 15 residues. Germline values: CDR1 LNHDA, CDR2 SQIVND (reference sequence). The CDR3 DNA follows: TGTGCCGGCCGAAGATGGGCGGGAGGCACCTACGAGCAGTACTTC. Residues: CAGRRWAGGTYEQYF.

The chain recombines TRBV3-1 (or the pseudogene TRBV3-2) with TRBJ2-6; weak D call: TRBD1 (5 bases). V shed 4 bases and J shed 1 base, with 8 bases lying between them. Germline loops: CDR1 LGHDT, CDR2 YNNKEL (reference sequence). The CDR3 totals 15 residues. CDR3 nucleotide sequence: TGTGCCAGCAGCCGGCAGGGATCTGGGGCCAACGTCCTGACTTTC. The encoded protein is CASSRQGSGANVLTF.

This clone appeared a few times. The CDR3: CASSARNLEQYF. The CDR3 DNA sequence: TGTGCCAGCAGCGCTAGGAATCTCGAGCAGTACTTC. The genes are TRBV12-3 or TRBV12-4 and TRBJ2-7; D uncertain. This CDR3 is 12 amino acids long. V lost 6 bases and J lost 6, with 12 bases in between.

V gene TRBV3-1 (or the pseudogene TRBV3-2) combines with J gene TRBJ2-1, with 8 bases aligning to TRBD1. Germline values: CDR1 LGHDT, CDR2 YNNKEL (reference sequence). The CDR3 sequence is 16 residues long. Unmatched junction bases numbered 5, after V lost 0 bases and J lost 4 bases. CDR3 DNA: TGTGCCAGCAGCCAAGACCTCGGGACAGGATACAATGAGCAGTTCTTC. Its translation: CASSQDLGTGYNEQFF.

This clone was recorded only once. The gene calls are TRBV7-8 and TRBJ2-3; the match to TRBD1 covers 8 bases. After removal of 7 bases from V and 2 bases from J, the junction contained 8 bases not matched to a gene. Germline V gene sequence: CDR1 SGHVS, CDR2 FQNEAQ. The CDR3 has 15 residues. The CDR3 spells CASIGDRSNTDTQYF. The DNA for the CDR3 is TGTGCCAGCATTGGGGACAGGTCAAACACAGATACGCAGTATTTT.

The CDR3 region has the DNA TGCAGCGTCGCAGACCCAATAGCGGGCTACACCGGGGAGCTGTTTTTT. It codes for CSVADPIAGYTGELFF. V and J are TRBV29-1 and TRBJ2-2; 7 nucleotides match TRBD2. The CDR3 sequence is 16 residues long. Germline V gene lookup returns CDR1 SQVTM and CDR2 ANQGSEA. Trimming removed 6 bases from V and 3 bases from J; junction bases left unmatched: 13.

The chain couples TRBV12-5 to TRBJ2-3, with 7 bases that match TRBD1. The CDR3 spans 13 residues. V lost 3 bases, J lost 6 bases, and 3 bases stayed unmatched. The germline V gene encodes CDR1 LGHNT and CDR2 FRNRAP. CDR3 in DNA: TGTGCTAGTGGTTTATTACAGGGGGATACGCAGTATTTT. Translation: CASGLLQGDTQYF.

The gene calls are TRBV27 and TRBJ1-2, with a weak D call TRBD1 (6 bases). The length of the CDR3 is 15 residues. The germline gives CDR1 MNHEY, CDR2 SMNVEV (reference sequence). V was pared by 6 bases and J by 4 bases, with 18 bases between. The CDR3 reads CASRPAAGVGYGYTF. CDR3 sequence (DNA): TGTGCCAGCAGGCCCGCGGCAGGGGTCGGCTATGGCTACACCTTC.

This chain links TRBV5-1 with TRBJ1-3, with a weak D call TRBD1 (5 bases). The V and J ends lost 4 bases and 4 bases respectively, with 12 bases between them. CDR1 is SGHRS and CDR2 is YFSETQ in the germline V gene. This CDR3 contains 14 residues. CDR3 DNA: TGCGCCAGCAGCCCGACCGGGGGAGGAAACACCATATATTTT. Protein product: CASSPTGGGNTIYF.

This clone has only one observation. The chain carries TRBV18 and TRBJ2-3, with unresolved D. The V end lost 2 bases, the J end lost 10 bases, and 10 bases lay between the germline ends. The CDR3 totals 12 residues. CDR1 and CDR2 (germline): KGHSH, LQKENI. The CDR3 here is CASSPSLVSQYF. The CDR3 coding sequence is TGTGCCAGCTCACCATCGTTAGTTTCGCAGTATTTT.